A selection of T cell receptor beta chains follows, all from one sample in a study of blood T cell repertoires in COVID-19. Method: immunoSEQ multiplex PCR; TCRdb's copy keeps in-frame clones and lacks some. The sample lists roughly 87,000 clones, approximately 84% occurring once. Source material: peripheral blood. Every receptor here comes from a woman in her sixties or seventies with acute or convalescent COVID-19. Both conserved end residues are part of each CDR3. The D gene is left open where the match is weak. The size of a clone is reported for some rows only, either as once, few or many, or as a class for expanded clones.

j_call	clone_size	d_call	v_call	cdr3_aa	cdr3_nt
TRBJ1-2	.	.	TRBV24-1	CATSDWVGGYTF	TGTGCCACCAGTGATTGGGTGGGCGGCTACACCTTC
TRBJ2-5	.	.	TRBV7-9	CASSLIDYQETQYF	TGTGCCAGCAGCTTAATCGACTACCAAGAGACCCAGTACTTC
TRBJ1-4	.	TRBD1	TRBV28	CASSLSGQGREKLFF	TGTGCCAGCAGTTTATCCGGACAGGGCAGAGAAAAACTGTTTTTT
TRBJ1-2	.	TRBD1	TRBV6-1	CASSEYYRDSFDYGYTF	TGTGCCAGCAGTGAGTACTACCGGGACAGCTTTGACTATGGCTACACCTTC
TRBJ1-3	.	TRBD1	TRBV11-3	CASSRGFAGNTIYF	TGTGCCAGCTCCAGGGGGTTTGCTGGAAACACCATATATTTT
TRBJ1-2	.	.	TRBV2	CASSGEGRNYGYTF	TGTGCCAGCAGTGGTGAGGGGAGGAACTATGGCTACACCTTC
TRBJ1-2	.	.	TRBV6-6	CASSESYGYTF	TGTGCCAGTTCCGAGTCGTATGGCTACACCTTC
TRBJ1-5	.	.	TRBV9	CASSVGGQKNQPQHF	TGTGCCAGCAGCGTAGGTGGGCAGAAAAATCAGCCCCAGCATTTT
TRBJ2-1	.	.	TRBV18	CASSPHPGHEFF	TGTGCCAGCTCACCACATCCGGGACATGAGTTCTTC
TRBJ2-2	.	.	TRBV9	CASSVAGERLYNTGELFF	TGTGCCAGCAGCGTAGCAGGGGAGCGTCTCTATAACACCGGGGAGCTGTTTTTT
TRBJ2-3	.	.	TRBV5-4	CASSLFRGAEADTQYF	TGTGCCAGCAGCTTGTTTCGGGGGGCCGAGGCAGATACGCAGTATTTT
TRBJ2-1	.	TRBD2	TRBV6-6	CASSYSGGGPYNEQFF	TGTGCCAGCAGTTACTCGGGCGGGGGGCCCTACAATGAGCAGTTCTTC
TRBJ2-2	many	.	TRBV14	CASSRLGPGELFF	TGTGCCAGCAGCCGCCTAGGCCCCGGGGAGCTGTTTTTT
TRBJ2-1	once	TRBD1	TRBV5-1	CASSLGGQQSRNEQFF	TGCGCCAGCAGCTTGGGGGGACAGCAATCACGGAATGAGCAGTTCTTC
TRBJ2-3	.	.	TRBV7-8	CASSLGSYTDTQYF	TGTGCCAGCAGCTTGGGCTCCTACACAGATACGCAGTATTTT
TRBJ1-1	.	.	TRBV23-1	CASSHPVDRNTEAFF	TGCGCCAGCAGTCACCCCGTCGACAGAAACACTGAAGCTTTCTTT
TRBJ2-5	.	TRBD1	TRBV7-9	CASSRRTGGQETQYF	TGTGCCAGCAGCCGAAGGACAGGGGGCCAAGAGACCCAGTACTTC
TRBJ2-7	.	TRBD2	TRBV15	CATSSGGLDSYEQYF	TGTGCCACCAGCAGTGGGGGACTAGATTCCTACGAGCAGTACTTC
TRBJ1-1	.	TRBD1	TRBV29-1	CSVCDRGTEAFF	TGCAGCGTCTGCGACAGGGGCACTGAAGCTTTCTTT
TRBJ2-5	once	TRBD2	TRBV11-2	CASSLGGLAGVETQYF	TGTGCCAGCAGCTTAGGGGGACTAGCGGGGGTTGAGACCCAGTACTTC
TRBJ1-2	.	.	TRBV9	CASSVGPGPGGYTF	TGTGCCAGCAGCGTAGGCCCAGGGCCGGGTGGCTACACCTTC
TRBJ2-5	.	.	TRBV5-1	CASSEGVLETQYF	TGCGCCAGCAGCGAGGGGGTCTTAGAGACCCAGTACTTC
TRBJ2-2	few	.	TRBV2	CASLLEFGELFF	TGTGCCAGCCTGTTAGAATTCGGGGAGCTGTTTTTT
TRBJ2-1	.	.	TRBV18	CASSTGQYNEQFF	TGTGCCAGCTCAACCGGACAGTACAATGAGCAGTTCTTC
TRBJ1-1	.	TRBD1	TRBV7-2	CASTDRMNTEAFF	TGTGCCAGCACGGACAGGATGAACACTGAAGCTTTCTTT
TRBJ1-1	.	.	TRBV10-3	CAINSGVGVGTEAFF	TGTGCCATCAACTCAGGGGTCGGGGTTGGGACTGAAGCTTTCTTT
TRBJ1-1	.	TRBD1	TRBV14	CASSQGQGWTEAFF	TGTGCCAGCAGCCAAGGACAGGGGTGGACTGAAGCTTTCTTT
TRBJ2-1	.	.	TRBV7-3	CASSLMAGLRGGSYEQFF	TGTGCCAGCAGCTTAATGGCGGGTTTGAGAGGGGGAAGTTATGAGCAGTTCTTC
TRBJ2-1	.	TRBD2	TRBV20-1	CSASESGVGEQFF	TGCAGTGCTAGTGAGAGCGGGGTCGGTGAGCAGTTCTTC
TRBJ1-1	.	.	TRBV11-3	CASSPSTGSSFF	TGTGCCAGCAGTCCAAGTACAGGGAGTTCTTTCTTT
TRBJ1-4	.	TRBD1	TRBV11-2	CASSFRGQGTEKLFF	TGTGCCAGCAGCTTTCGGGGACAGGGGACTGAAAAACTGTTTTTT